This TCR beta chain is drawn from a study of blood T cells in healthy people across ages. Whole-study results and caveats: Long-lived and aged donors differed, with more naive CD4+ cells and higher diversity in the long-lived.

For the second PCR, which ran for about 6 to 11 cycles, a sample-barcoded 5' primer and a J-beta primer mix were used. TCRdb recomputed calls from the 5' RACE reads with MiXCR, one row per CDR3 protein. The repertoire holds approximately 900,000 distinct CDR3 sequences, with roughly 28% as singletons. This CDR3 comprises 15 residues. V was trimmed by 0 bases and J by 4 bases, leaving 16 bases between them. CDR1 is DFQATT, CDR2 SNEGSKA, per germline (reference sequence). This clonotype was counted only a few times. Its target is not known. This same sample was also part of a study on T cells of mothers and their children. This second study notes: The authors detected no persistent microchimeric T cell clones.

The sequencing input was blood. This rearrangement joins TRBV20-1 to TRBJ2-7; D perhaps matches TRBD2 (5 bases). This receptor was identified in a woman aged 40 to 50 in good health. Here the CDR3 DNA reads TGCAGTGCTAGAGATCCCTCGGGAAGAAGGTACGAGCAGTACTTC. This sequence encodes CSARDPSGRRYEQYF.